Given below is one T cell receptor beta chain in context. This specimen belongs to a study of T cell changes during pregnancy in multiple sclerosis. The CDR3 runs to 17 residues. The V gene end was trimmed by 2 bases and the J gene end by 6 bases; junction bases not matched to a gene: 14. The V gene's germline CDR1 is SEHNR and CDR2 FQNEAQ (reference sequence). Profiled with immunoSEQ multiplex PCR; TCRdb holds only in-frame clones, not every one. This sample has more than 14,000 clones, with 65% to 90% found just once. The TCR sequence derives from a female donor with multiple sclerosis, enrolled in a pregnancy study. The chain uses TRBV7-9 and TRBJ2-7; 9 nucleotides agree with TRBD1. Material: CD8+ T cells from peripheral blood mononuclear cells, obtained in the first trimester of pregnancy. The CDR3 DNA reads TGTGCCAGCAGCTTAACATCTGCGGGACAGGGAGGTAGCGAGCAGTACTTC. This sequence encodes CASSLTSAGQGGSEQYF.